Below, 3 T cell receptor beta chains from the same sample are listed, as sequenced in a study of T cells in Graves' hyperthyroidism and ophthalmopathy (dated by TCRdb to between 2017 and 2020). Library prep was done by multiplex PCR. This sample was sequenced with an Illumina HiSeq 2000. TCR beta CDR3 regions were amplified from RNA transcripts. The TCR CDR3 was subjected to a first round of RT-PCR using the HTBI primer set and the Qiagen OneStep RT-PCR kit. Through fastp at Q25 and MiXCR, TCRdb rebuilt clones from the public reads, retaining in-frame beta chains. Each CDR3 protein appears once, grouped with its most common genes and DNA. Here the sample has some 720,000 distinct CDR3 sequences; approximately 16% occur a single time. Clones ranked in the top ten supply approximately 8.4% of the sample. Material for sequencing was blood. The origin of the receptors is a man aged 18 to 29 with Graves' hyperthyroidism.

The CDR3 region is CSALLAGSDNEQFF. For the CDR3, the DNA is TGCAGTGCTTTACTAGCGGGTTCGGACAATGAGCAGTTCTTC. V is TRBV20-1 and J is TRBJ2-1, with TRBD2 identical over 9 bases. With V trimmed by 5 bases and J by 5 bases, 7 bases remained unmatched. This CDR3 spans 14 amino acids. The germline V gene encodes CDR1 DFQATT and CDR2 SNEGSKA (reference sequence).

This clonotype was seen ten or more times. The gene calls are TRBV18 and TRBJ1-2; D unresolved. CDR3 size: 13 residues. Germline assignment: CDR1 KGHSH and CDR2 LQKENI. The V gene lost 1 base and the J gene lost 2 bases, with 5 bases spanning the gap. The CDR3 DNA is TGTGCCAGCTCACCACTGGAAAACTATGGCTACACCTTC. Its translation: CASSPLENYGYTF.

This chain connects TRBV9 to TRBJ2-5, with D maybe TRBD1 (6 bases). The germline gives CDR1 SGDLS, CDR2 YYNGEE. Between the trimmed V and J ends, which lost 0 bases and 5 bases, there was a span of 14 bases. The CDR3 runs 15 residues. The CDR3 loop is CASSVGGQRVETQYF. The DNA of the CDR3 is TGTGCCAGCAGCGTAGGGGGACAACGAGTTGAGACCCAGTACTTC.